This T cell receptor (beta chain) derives from a study of T cell responses to AZD1222 COVID-19 vaccine. Study results and limitations: Reportedly, nearly half of unique spike TCRs recognized epitopes outside B.1.351/B.1.1.7 mutations. Seropositive AZD1222 recipients at baseline numbered only five or six.

Trimming took off 0 bases at V and 2 bases at J, with 8 bases between the two ends. The germline gives CDR1 GTSNPN, CDR2 SVGIG (reference sequence). The CDR3 extends over 14 amino acids. The table came from immunoSEQ multiplex PCR; TCRdb's copy has only in-frame clones and leaves some out. The sample lists 110,000 to 150,000 clones; roughly 90% were seen once. With respect to this clone: Its target is unknown.

This clonotype was obtained from an adult in good health. The gene calls are TRBV30 and TRBJ2-1; D tentatively reads TRBD1 or TRBD2 (6 bases each). Sample: peripheral blood, taken on day 0 of AZD1222 vaccination. CDR3 coding DNA: TGTGCCTGGAGTGTCGGGGGCCCCTACAATGAGCAGTTCTTC. Translating gives CAWSVGGPYNEQFF. The variable domain in full, completed from reference TRBV30 and TRBJ2-1, reads SQTIHQWPATLVQPVGSPLSLECTVEGTSNPNLYWYRQAAGRGLQLLFYSVGIGQISSEVPQNLSASRPQDRQFILSSKKLLLSDSGFYLCAWSVGGPYNEQFFGPGTRLTVL.